This passage covers 22 T cell receptor beta chains from one sample sequenced in a study of T cells in localized non-small cell lung cancer. Clones were sequenced by immunoSEQ multiplex PCR, and TCRdb holds only the in-frame ones, with some missing. The table has 20,000 to 25,000 clones, approximately 92% seen once. The sequencing used peripheral blood, collected before any cancer treatment. All receptors come from a man aged 35 to 69 with stage III squamous cell lung carcinoma.

About this clone: An end of the junction differs from the germline gene, which may be a read error. The chain is built from TRBV2 and TRBJ1-3, with TRBD1 matching over 7 bases. Germline CDR1 reads SNHLY; CDR2 reads FYNNEI. CDR3 length: 13 residues. This CDR3 is CASREGGGNTIYF. In nucleotides, the CDR3 is TGTGCCAGCAGGGAAGGGGGCGGAAACACCATATATTTT. The entire variable domain, with the rest obtained from reference TRBV2 and TRBJ1-3, is as follows: EPEVTQTPSHQVTQMGQEVILRCVPISNHLYFYWYRQILGQKVEFLVSFYNNEISEKSEIFDDQFSVERPDGSNFTLKIRSTKLEDSAMYFCASREGGGNTIYFGEGSWLTVV.

J is TRBJ1-1 and V is TRBV5-1; 8 nucleotides agree with TRBD1. The CDR3 sequence is 14 residues long. Germline values: CDR1 SGHRS, CDR2 YFSETQ. With V trimmed by 4 bases and J by 2 bases, 4 bases remained unmatched. The chain's CDR3 is CASSLGQANTEAFF. Written as DNA, the CDR3 is TGCGCCAGCAGCCTGGGACAGGCTAACACTGAAGCTTTCTTT.

V usage is TRBV19 and J usage is TRBJ2-1; D might be TRBD2 (7 bases). V was shortened by 5 bases and J by 3 bases, with 23 bases between the two germline ends. The CDR3 loop spans 18 amino acids. CDR1 and CDR2 (germline): LNHDA, SQIVND (reference sequence). The CDR3 DNA reads as TGTGCCAGTAGTGGGCATCATTGGACTAGAGGGGGCTACAATGAGCAGTTCTTC. Its translation is CASSGHHWTRGGYNEQFF.

The chain employs TRBV7-7 and TRBJ2-3; TRBD2 agrees at 9 bases. This CDR3 has 16 residues. V lost 1 base to trimming and J lost 4 bases; unmatched junction nucleotides: 6. In germline, CDR1 is SSHAT, CDR2 FNYEAQ (reference sequence). CDR3 loop: CASSLEAGGGADTQYF. DNA of the CDR3: TGTGCCAGCAGCTTAGAAGCGGGAGGTGGTGCAGATACGCAGTATTTT. Full variable domain (missing parts from reference TRBV7-7 and TRBJ2-3): GAGVSQSPRYKVTKRGQDVTLRCDPISSHATLYWYQQALGQGPEFLTYFNYEAQPDKSGLPSDRFSAERPEGSISTLTIQRTEQRDSAMYRCASSLEAGGGADTQYFGPGTRLTVL.

This chain uses TRBV7-8 with TRBJ2-3, with a possible D match to TRBD1 (5 bases). This CDR3 has 15 amino acids. Germline CDR1 reads SGHVS; CDR2 reads FQNEAQ. V dropped 1 base and J dropped 3 bases, with 11 bases sitting between them. CDR3 protein: CASSLDRGMTDTQYF. CDR3 DNA sequence: TGTGCCAGCAGCTTAGATAGGGGAATGACAGATACGCAGTATTTT. Full variable domain (rest looked up from reference TRBV7-8 and TRBJ2-3): GAGVSQSPRYKVAKRGQDVALRCDPISGHVSLFWYQQALGQGPEFLTYFQNEAQLDKSGLPSDRFFAERPEGSVSTLKIQRTQQEDSAVYLCASSLDRGMTDTQYFGPGTRLTVL.

This sequence joins TRBV19 and TRBJ1-3; D unclear. V gave up 0 bases and J gave up 0 bases, with 12 bases separating them. This CDR3 comprises 17 residues. CDR1 LNHDA and CDR2 SQIVND come from the germline V gene (reference sequence). The CDR3 region is CASSIDARSVSGNTIYF. CDR3 DNA sequence: TGTGCCAGTAGTATAGATGCGAGATCAGTCTCTGGAAACACCATATATTTT.

V usage is TRBV6-5 and J usage is TRBJ1-5; D ambiguous. With 0 bases removed from V and 6 bases from J, the gap between germline ends came to 9 bases. CDR3 length: 14 residues. CDR1 is MNHEY, CDR2 SVGAGI, per germline. CDR3 sequence (DNA): TGTGCCAGCAGTTACTCGGCAGAAGGTCAGCCCCAGCATTTT. Translation gives CASSYSAEGQPQHF.

The CDR3 coding sequence is TGTGCCAGTAGACCGGGACAGGGGAAGACCGGGGAGCTGTTTTTT. Residues: CASRPGQGKTGELFF. The gene calls are TRBV19 and TRBJ2-2; the match to TRBD1 covers 10 bases. V trimming: 6 bases; J trimming: 5 bases; junction bases outside the gene matches: 6. The CDR3 has 15 amino acids. Germline V gives CDR1 LNHDA, CDR2 SQIVND (reference sequence).

The chain uses TRBV28 and TRBJ1-6; 9 positions match TRBD1. With 5 bases clipped from V and 5 bases from J, the junction kept 4 bases outside the gene matches. CDR1 and CDR2 (germline): MDHEN, SYDVKM. The CDR3 consists of 15 residues. The CDR3 here is CASSARQGDNSPLHF. The CDR3 DNA sequence: TGTGCCAGCAGTGCACGACAGGGGGATAATTCACCCCTCCACTTT.

This sequence joins TRBV9 and TRBJ2-7, with D possibly TRBD1 on 6 matching bases. Germline CDR1 reads SGDLS; CDR2 reads YYNGEE. V lost 7 bases to trimming and J lost 3 bases, with 17 bases between them. The CDR3 extends over 14 amino acids. The CDR3 spells CASGPGQGHYEQYF. CDR3 coding DNA: TGTGCCAGCGGCCCCGGCCAGGGGCACTACGAGCAGTACTTC.

In DNA form, the CDR3 reads TGTGCCAGCAGTCAGGGACAGGGGGCTTCTAACTATGGCTACACCTTC. The encoded protein is CASSQGQGASNYGYTF. The V gene is TRBV2, the J gene TRBJ1-2; 12 nucleotides agree with TRBD1. The CDR3 loop spans 16 amino acids. V lost 5 bases, J lost 0 bases, and 4 bases stayed unmatched. Germline assignment: CDR1 SNHLY and CDR2 FYNNEI.

The chain uses TRBV6-4 and TRBJ1-2; possibly TRBD1 for D (5 bases). The CDR3 covers 12 residues. V was clipped by 3 bases and J by 7 bases, with 9 bases between them. The germline V gene has CDR1 MRHNA and CDR2 SNTAGT. The CDR3 region is CASSEGRGGYTF. In DNA, the CDR3 is TGTGCCAGCAGTGAGGGGAGGGGTGGCTACACCTTC.

The rearrangement joins TRBV5-1 to TRBJ2-5, with D tentatively TRBD1 (6 bases). The germline gives CDR1 SGHRS, CDR2 YFSETQ. Deletions cut 4 bases from V and 5 bases from J, with 15 bases between. The CDR3 extends over 14 amino acids. Written as DNA, the CDR3 is TGCGCCAGCAGCAACACAGGGAGTATGGAGACCCAGTACTTC. Encoded protein: CASSNTGSMETQYF. Filled out from reference TRBV5-1 and TRBJ2-5, the complete variable domain reads KAGVTQTPRYLIKTRGQQVTLSCSPISGHRSVSWYQQTPGQGLQFLFEYFSETQRNKGNFPGRFSGRQFSNSRSEMNVSTLELGDSALYLCASSNTGSMETQYFGPGTRLLVL.

J is TRBJ2-2 and V is TRBV21-1. TRBV21-1 is tagged as a pseudogene. The CDR3 contains 11 residues. The CDR3 here is CASRNTGELFF. Written as DNA, the CDR3 is TGTGCCAGCAGGAACACCGGGGAGCTGTTTTTT.

The chain couples TRBV7-2 to TRBJ1-3; 8 bases agree with TRBD1. The germline V gene has CDR1 SGHTA and CDR2 FQGNSA. The CDR3 spans 16 residues. With V trimmed by 5 bases and J by 0 bases, 6 bases remained unmatched. This chain's CDR3 is CASSPWTGSSGNTIYF. CDR3 DNA: TGTGCCAGCAGCCCCTGGACAGGGAGCTCTGGAAACACCATATATTTT.

This sequence joins TRBV5-4 and TRBJ2-2, with 9 bases lining up with TRBD1. The CDR3 is 16 residues long. Germline lookup yields CDR1 SGHNT and CDR2 YYREEE (reference sequence). The junction had 6 bases not matched to a gene; V was cut back by 3 bases and J by 3 bases. The CDR3 nucleotides are TGTGCCAGCAGCTCGACAACAGGGGGCTACACCGGGGAGCTGTTTTTT. Translated, it gives CASSSTTGGYTGELFF.

The chain recombines TRBV7-8 with TRBJ1-5, with D possibly TRBD1 on 6 matching bases. Looked up from germline, CDR1 is SGHVS and CDR2 is FQNEAQ. The V end lost 5 bases, the J end lost 7 bases, and 12 bases lay between the germline ends. The CDR3 runs 13 residues. CDR3: CASSLRGGQPQHF. CDR3 coding DNA: TGTGCCAGCAGCCTCAGGGGCGGGCAGCCCCAGCATTTT.

This clone came up once. This chain joins TRBV18 and TRBJ2-7, with TRBD2 matching 9 bases. This CDR3 region has 13 residues. Trimming removed 7 bases from V and 0 bases from J; junction bases left unmatched: 1. Germline lookup yields CDR1 KGHSH and CDR2 LQKENI. The CDR3 DNA reads as TGTGCCAGCTTTAGCGGGAGCTCCTACGAGCAGTACTTC. Translated: CASFSGSSYEQYF.

The chain carries TRBV5-8 and TRBJ1-4; D gene unclear. CDR1 is SGHTS and CDR2 is YDEGEE in the germline V gene. The CDR3 covers 15 residues. Trimming shortened V by 0 bases and J by 7 bases, and 13 bases separated the two germline ends. The CDR3 is CASSLALGGREKLFF. The CDR3 nucleotides read TGTGCCAGCAGCTTGGCCCTCGGCGGTCGTGAAAAACTGTTTTTT.

The chain recombines TRBV18 with TRBJ2-1; 7 bases match TRBD1. The V segment lost 2 bases and the J segment 6 bases; nucleotides outside the gene matches: 4. The CDR3 extends over 14 amino acids. The germline CDR1 and CDR2 sequences are KGHSH and LQKENI. For the CDR3, the DNA is TGTGCCAGCTCACCAGGGACAGTTCCCAATGAGCAGTTCTTC. This encodes CASSPGTVPNEQFF. The whole variable domain, remainder taken from reference TRBV18 and TRBJ2-1, is NAGVMQNPRHLVRRRGQEARLRCSPMKGHSHVYWYRQLPEEGLKFMVYLQKENIIDESGMPKERFSAEFPKEGPSILRIQQVVRGDSAAYFCASSPGTVPNEQFFGPGTRLTVL.

J is TRBJ1-3 and V is TRBV6-1, with TRBD1 identical over 9 bases. Germline values: CDR1 MNHNS, CDR2 SASEGT. The V and J ends lost 2 bases and 2 bases, in that order; junction bases with no gene match: 1. The CDR3 loop spans 15 amino acids. The CDR3 protein is CASSENRGPGNTIYF. DNA for the CDR3: TGTGCCAGCAGTGAAAACAGGGGGCCTGGAAACACCATATATTTT.

The chain uses TRBV2 and TRBJ2-7; TRBD1 might be the D (6 bases). Germline V gene lookup returns CDR1 SNHLY and CDR2 FYNNEI. V was clipped by 2 bases and J by 2 bases, with 10 bases between them. The length of the CDR3 is 14 residues. CDR3 in amino acids: CASSESNRAYEQYF. The CDR3 coding sequence is TGTGCCAGCAGTGAATCCAACAGGGCCTACGAGCAGTACTTC. Complete variable domain (other parts from reference TRBV2 and TRBJ2-7): EPEVTQTPSHQVTQMGQEVILRCVPISNHLYFYWYRQILGQKVEFLVSFYNNEISEKSEIFDDQFSVERPDGSNFTLKIRSTKLEDSAMYFCASSESNRAYEQYFGPGTRLTVT.